This TCR beta chain is from a study of cytotoxic CD8 clonotypes in ibrutinib-treated CLL. Data came from immunoSEQ multiplex PCR; TCRdb stores just in-frame clones and leaves some out. The sample records 150,000 to 200,000 clones, around nine tenths being singletons. The germline gives CDR1 KGHSH, CDR2 LQKENI. The V end lost 2 bases, the J end lost 1 base, and 5 bases lay between the germline ends. The CDR3 is made up of 13 amino acids. This sequence originates from a human donor with chronic lymphocytic leukemia. The sample in question was PBMCs, obtained at disease progression, from a patient treated with ibrutinib. V and J are TRBV18 and TRBJ1-1; D unresolved. CDR3 sequence reads: CASSPGPNTEAFF. The CDR3 nucleotides read TGTGCCAGCTCACCAGGGCCGAACACTGAAGCTTTCTTT.